A selection of T cell receptor beta chains follows, all from one sample in a study of T cells after posttransplantation cyclophosphamide. Libraries were prepared by immunoSEQ multiplex PCR; TCRdb keeps only in-frame clonotypes and omits some of them. The table lists 20,000 to 25,000 clones, 85% to 90% of them singletons. The sequencing here drew on PBMCs, taken less than 400 days after allogeneic stem cell transplant with calcineurin inhibitor and methotrexate. All receptors derive from a female patient younger than 45 who received an allogeneic stem cell transplant from an unrelated donor, was CMV-positive, and had acute and chronic GVHD. Some T cells may trace back to the graft donor. Both conserved end residues are part of each CDR3. The order of the fields is V gene, clone size, J gene, D gene, CDR3 DNA, CDR3 protein. A D gene is named only where the DNA matches it firmly. Part of the rows lack a size; the others show once, few, many or a class for expanded clones.

>TRBV6-4|-|TRBJ2-1|TRBD2
TGTGCCAGCAGTGACTCGGGGCTAGCGGGAGCAAATGAGCAGTTCTTC
CASSDSGLAGANEQFF
>TRBV28|-|TRBJ2-7|-
TGTGCCAGCAGTGTTAATACTAGATACGAGCAGTACTTC
CASSVNTRYEQYF
>TRBV5-8|-|TRBJ1-1|-
TGTGCCAGCAGCTTGGTTGGGGCCTGGGACACTGAAGCTTTCTTT
CASSLVGAWDTEAFF
>TRBV30|-|TRBJ1-1|TRBD1
TGTGCCTGGAGATGGACAGGGGGCGTTGGGACTGAAGCTTTCTTT
CAWRWTGGVGTEAFF
>TRBV2|-|TRBJ2-3|TRBD2
TGTGCCAACAAGGCTAGCGGGACTGGAGATACGCAGTATTTT
CANKASGTGDTQYF
>TRBV27|-|TRBJ2-2|TRBD2
TGTGCCAGCAGTTTACTTGCGGGAGTGGACACCGGGGAGCTGTTTTTT
CASSLLAGVDTGELFF
>TRBV7-9|-|TRBJ2-1|-
TGTGCCAGCAGCTTAGGGGCCAATGAGCAGTTCTTC
CASSLGANEQFF
>TRBV7-2|-|TRBJ1-2|-
TGTGCCAGCAGCTTAGACGGGACAATCTATGGCTACACCTTC
CASSLDGTIYGYTF
>TRBV7-9|-|TRBJ2-7|TRBD2
TGTGCCAGCAGTCCTAGCGGGAGTCAAGAGCAGTACTTC
CASSPSGSQEQYF
>TRBV7-2|-|TRBJ2-2|-
TGTGCCAGCAGCGAACAGCCAGGGAGGCACACCGGGGAGCTGTTTTTT
CASSEQPGRHTGELFF
>TRBV7-7|-|TRBJ2-5|TRBD2
TGTGCTACCGGACTAGCGGGAGTAGGTGTTGAGACCCAGTACTTC
CATGLAGVGVETQYF
>TRBV5-6|once|TRBJ1-1|TRBD1
TGTGCCAGCAGTCAGACAGGGGATAGTTGGTGGAACACTGAAGCTTTCTTT
CASSQTGDSWWNTEAFF
>TRBV6-5|once|TRBJ1-1|TRBD1
TGTGCCAGCAGTTACGCAGGGGGGTGGGCTGAAGCTTTCTTT
CASSYAGGWAEAFF
>TRBV5-6|-|TRBJ2-2|TRBD1
TGTGCCAGCAGCTCGGGGACAGGGTTAGGGGAGCTGTTTTTT
CASSSGTGLGELFF
>TRBV5-1|-|TRBJ2-1|-
TGCGCCAGCAGCTTGGAGGTGGAGAATGAGCAGTTCTTC
CASSLEVENEQFF
>TRBV7-2|-|TRBJ2-3|-
TGTGCCAGCAGCTTAGGGGGGCGCGGAGGCACAGATACGCAGTATTTT
CASSLGGRGGTDTQYF
>TRBV30|-|TRBJ1-3|-
TGTGCCTGGAATCCTAACTCTGGAAACACCATATATTTT
CAWNPNSGNTIYF
>TRBV4-3|-|TRBJ2-3|-
TGCGCCAGCAGCCAAGAGACTGGTCAGAGCGATACGCAGTATTTT
CASSQETGQSDTQYF
>TRBV6-5|-|TRBJ2-2|TRBD2
TGTGCCAGCAGTTACGAGGCTAGCGGGAGCACCGGGGAGCTGTTTTTT
CASSYEASGSTGELFF
>TRBV13|-|TRBJ2-3|TRBD2
TGTGCCAGCAGCTTTACTAGCGGGTCCGGGCCAGATACGCAGTATTTT
CASSFTSGSGPDTQYF
>TRBV27|-|TRBJ1-2|TRBD1
TGTGCCAGCAGTTTCCAACAGGGGCTCCACGGCTACACCTTC
CASSFQQGLHGYTF
>TRBV28|-|TRBJ2-7|-
TGTGCCAGCAAGCCTGGGGGCAGGGGTCACCCGCGGACCTACGAGCAGTACTTC
CASKPGGRGHPRTYEQYF
>TRBV6-5|-|TRBJ2-6|-
TGTGCCAGCAGTTCGACAGTCTCTGGGGCCAACGTCCTGACTTTC
CASSSTVSGANVLTF
>TRBV4-1|-|TRBJ2-5|TRBD2
TGCGCCAGCAGCCAAGCTCTGGGACTAGTCCAAGAGACCCAGTACTTC
CASSQALGLVQETQYF
>TRBV7-2|-|TRBJ2-2|TRBD2
TGTGCCAGCAGCCGGGGACTAGCGGGAGTAATCAGGACCGGGGAGCTGTTTTTT
CASSRGLAGVIRTGELFF
>TRBV15|-|TRBJ2-1|TRBD2
TGTGCCACCAGCCCGACTAGCGGGGGGTATGTGCAGTTCTTC
CATSPTSGGYVQFF
>TRBV2|-|TRBJ2-1|-
TGTGCCAGCAGTGAACCCCAACGCGGATCCTACAATGAGCAGTTCTTC
CASSEPQRGSYNEQFF
>TRBV10-2|-|TRBJ2-5|-
TGCGCCAGCAGTGACCACCCGGGAGAGACCCAGTACTTC
CASSDHPGETQYF
>TRBV2|-|TRBJ2-1|TRBD2
TGTGCCAGCAGTGGGGGACTAGCGGGAGGACTTCCCTACAATGAGCAGTTCTTC
CASSGGLAGGLPYNEQFF
>TRBV2|-|TRBJ1-3|-
TGTGCCAGCAGTGAAAAATTATGGGACACCCACACCTCTGGAAACACCATATATTTT
CASSEKLWDTHTSGNTIYF
>TRBV27|-|TRBJ2-3|TRBD2
TGTGCCAGCAGTGACTGGAGCGGGGGTAGCACAGATACGCAGTATTTT
CASSDWSGGSTDTQYF
>TRBV19|-|TRBJ2-5|TRBD1
TGTGCCAGTAAGGGGGCTAGAGAGACCCAGTACTTC
CASKGARETQYF
>TRBV9|-|TRBJ2-7|-
TGTGCCAGCAGCGAGCGGACGGACTCCTACGAGCAGTACTTC
CASSERTDSYEQYF
>TRBV5-1|-|TRBJ2-1|TRBD2
TGCGCCAGCAGCTTCGCTAGCGGGAGATATGAGCAGTTCTTC
CASSFASGRYEQFF
>TRBV10-3|-|TRBJ2-3|-
TGTGCCATCAGTGAGGCGGACAGAACAGATACGCAGTATTTT
CAISEADRTDTQYF
>TRBV18|-|TRBJ1-2|-
TGTGCCAGCTCACCCGGTTCGGGGGTGGGCTACACCTTC
CASSPGSGVGYTF
>TRBV4-1|-|TRBJ1-1|TRBD1
TGCGCCAGCAGCCAACCGGGACAGGGGACTCATTTCTTT
CASSQPGQGTHFF
>TRBV6-5|-|TRBJ1-2|-
TGTGCCAGCAGTTACTCGCGGGTCTATGGCTACACCTTC
CASSYSRVYGYTF
>TRBV11-1|-|TRBJ2-7|TRBD2
TGTGCCAGCAGCACGGGACTAGCTGATGACCCCTACGAGCAGTACTTC
CASSTGLADDPYEQYF
>TRBV5-6|-|TRBJ1-2|-
TGTGCCACCACGACAGTTTCTTATGGCTACACCTTC
CATTTVSYGYTF
>TRBV5-1|-|TRBJ2-6|TRBD2
TGCGCCAGCAGCTTGGCCTTAGCGGGAGGACTCGGGGCCAACGTCCTGACTTTC
CASSLALAGGLGANVLTF
>TRBV19|-|TRBJ1-3|TRBD1
TGTGCCAGTAGTATGGGGACAGCTGGAAACACCATATATTTT
CASSMGTAGNTIYF
>TRBV30|-|TRBJ2-7|TRBD2
TGTGCCCGGGGGGGGAGATCCTACGAGCAGTACTTC
CARGGRSYEQYF
>TRBV6-5|-|TRBJ1-3|-
TGTGCCAGCAGTTACTCCCCAGTCTCTGGAAACACCATATATTTT
CASSYSPVSGNTIYF